The clone carrying this T cell receptor beta chain has a count of ten or more. Its target is unknown. The data belong to a study of T cell repertoires in cytomegalovirus infection. Study information: From public TCR beta signatures came an indication of both CMV infection and matching HLA type.

The CDR3 runs 18 residues. In germline, CDR1 is MNHEY, CDR2 SMNVEV (reference sequence). Trimming removed 5 bases at V and 1 base at J, with 18 bases between. In TCRdb, the reads were re-called with MiXCR into one record per CDR3 protein. Among about 680,000 distinct CDR3 sequences listed, around 24% were seen once. General study points: In two of eight donors, the top clonotype was HLA-C-restricted CMV-specific. Based on cumulative public TCR beta family frequency, carriers of CMV plus the relevant HLA were identified.

Sequenced input: CD8+ T cells from PBMCs. The clonotype was recovered from a human donor in good health (CMV status not recorded). Some clones in this sample may be carry-over from other donors' samples. J is TRBJ2-6 and V is TRBV27, with D possibly being TRBD1 (6 bases). CDR3 loop: CASSPLTGPSSGANVLTF. CDR3 in DNA: TGTGCCAGCAGTCCGTTGACAGGCCCTTCATCTGGGGCCAACGTCCTGACTTTC.